This T cell receptor beta chain was identified during a study of T cells after yellow fever vaccination. For the study at large: With SMART-Seq v4 Ultra Low Input, the fractions containing low cell numbers were prepared.

J gave up 7 bases and V 0 bases, and 12 bases lay outside the gene matches. The CDR3 loop spans 17 amino acids. Germline lookup yields CDR1 SGDLS and CDR2 YYNGEE. General observations from the study: Among all clonotypes, a small share was observed in both CD4 and CD8 compartments.

This clonotype was observed at least ten times. Its antigen is unidentified. Researchers made TCR cDNA using 5'RACE template switching, and this step added a universal primer site and UMIs. TCRdb re-analysed the 5' RACE reads in MiXCR, keeping a single row per CDR3 protein. The sample yields about 320,000 distinct CDR3 sequences, around 4.5% seen once. The J gene is TRBJ2-2, the V gene TRBV9; 7 positions agree with TRBD1. This clonotype was sampled from a young man who received the YFV17D yellow fever vaccine. This specimen consisted of PBMCs, obtained 15 days after the yellow fever booster vaccination. The CDR3 nucleotides are TGTGCCAGCAGCGTAGCACCCGGGACAGCTTCAGGCGGGGAGCTGTTTTTT. It specifies CASSVAPGTASGGELFF.